This TCR beta chain was recovered during a study of cytomegalovirus exposure and HLA in healthy donors. Overall study: A previous analysis identified around 120 million unique TCR beta sequences derived from some 200 million T cells. Overall study results and limits: TCR beta chains associated with HLA were, in a later analysis, more clonally expanded than equally common others. 87-base-pair reads could not separate some V segments, including TRBV6-2 and TRBV6-3. Cytomegalovirus status was reportedly diagnosed by the classifier with high specificity and sensitivity.

The PCR ran on 60 Vbeta and 13 Jbeta primers. TCRdb keeps only in-frame clones here, not all; method: immunoSEQ multiplex PCR. The table includes more than 150,000 clones, 80% detected once. Germline CDR1 reads SEHNR; CDR2 reads FQNEAQ (reference sequence). This CDR3 has 14 residues. Notes on this clone: Its antigen is still unknown. The junction differs from germline at one of its ends, possibly a read error.

This receptor was taken from a woman aged 50 to 65 in good health and CMV-seropositive. Sequenced: PBMCs. This chain uses TRBV7-9 with TRBJ1-2, with 11 nucleotides matching TRBD1. Here the CDR3 reads CSSSFGQGAGGYTF. CDR3 in DNA: TGTTCCAGCAGCTTTGGACAGGGGGCTGGCGGCTACACCTTC.